This T cell receptor beta chain is drawn from a study of blood T cell repertoires in COVID-19. At the level of the study: The analysed material was cDNA or gDNA that came from T cells, B-cell-depleted T cells, or PBMCs.

Trimming removed 6 bases from V and 2 bases from J; junction bases left unmatched: 4. The CDR3 covers 14 residues. Per the germline V gene, CDR1 is MNHEY and CDR2 is SVGAGI. Participant-given clinical history determined each cohort assignment. Within 2 weeks of study entry, exposed participants had contacted a PCR-confirmed or clinician-diagnosed COVID-19 case. Original data processing: Estimation of nucleated cell counts relied on the amplification of reference gene primers. Data came from immunoSEQ multiplex PCR; TCRdb stores just in-frame clones and leaves some out. V, J and clone size derive from that table, while D and trimming were established from the DNA sequence. The sample comprises about 320,000 clones, approximately 81% of which are singletons, and under 2% rests with the top ten.

The clonotype originates from a woman in her 30s who had been exposed to COVID-19. Sequenced: PBMCs or T cells enriched from blood (not recorded which). The chain combines TRBV6-5 with TRBJ2-3; 8 bases fit TRBD2. CDR3 protein: CASSPGLATDTQYF. The CDR3 DNA is TGTGCCAGCAGCCCCGGACTAGCCACAGATACGCAGTATTTT.